In this sample, the clone carrying this T cell receptor beta chain turned up a few times. What it recognizes is unknown. CD25-based Treg depletion was applied to purified naive CD4+ T cells. After constant-region reverse-primer amplification, full-length variable regions underwent semi-nested PCR with Nested Universal Primer A. TCRdb fed the 5' RACE reads into MiXCR, producing one record per CDR3 protein. The repertoire holds 53,000 or so distinct CDR3 sequences, with approximately 23% as singletons. Study-wide results and caveats: The larger-cohort validation was restricted to a single TCR beta V-J rearrangement rather than whole repertoires. Tumor memory CD4+ T cell TCR gene usage clustered with blood and lymph node memory CD4+ cells and lymph node naive CD4+ cells.

Per germline, CDR1 SGHAT and CDR2 FQNNGV. The CDR3 runs to 13 residues. V was trimmed by 1 base and J by 7 bases, leaving 10 bases between them. The clonotype originates from a female donor with breast cancer. The specimen sequenced was tumor-infiltrating naive CD4+ T cells sorted from the breast tumor. The subset here: naive CD4+ T cells, CD4+CD45RA+CD25-. The genes are TRBV11-2 and TRBJ2-5; a weak D match, TRBD2 (6 bases). The CDR3 loop reads CASSLGQGGTQYF. As DNA, the CDR3 is TGTGCCAGCAGCTTAGGGCAGGGAGGGACCCAGTACTTC.